One sample yielded the 27 T cell receptor beta chains listed below, sequenced in a study of response to subunit inactivated influenza vaccine. Each CDR3 protein gets one entry after TCRdb re-called the RT-PCR reads with MiXCR. Here the sample spans under 550,000 distinct CDR3 sequences, 7.2% being singletons. Sequencing was performed on PBMCs from blood, taken 23 months after vaccination. The receptors were sampled from a man between 45 and 75 years old who received an inactivated influenza vaccine.

The table lists this clonotype with a few counts. The rearrangement links TRBV29-1 to TRBJ2-5, with D unclear. V was pared by 6 bases and J by 5 bases, with 13 bases between. The germline V gene has CDR1 SQVTM and CDR2 ANQGSEA. The CDR3 totals 12 residues. DNA for the CDR3: TGCAGCGTCGAATTGACCTGGGAGACCCAGTACTTC. It translates to CSVELTWETQYF.

This clonotype has a handful of counts. V and J are TRBV20-1 and TRBJ2-1; D not resolved. The V end lost 5 bases, the J end lost 5 bases, and 7 bases lay between the germline ends. The CDR3 loop spans 11 amino acids. Germline CDR1 reads DFQATT; CDR2 reads SNEGSKA (reference sequence). CDR3 nucleotides: TGCAGTGCTGATCAGGACAATGAGCAGTTCTTC. Its protein is CSADQDNEQFF.

The chain has TRBV2 and TRBJ2-3, with D tentatively TRBD1 or TRBD2 (5 bases each). The V end lost 7 bases, the J end lost 0 bases, and 14 bases lay between the germline ends. Germline CDR1 and CDR2: SNHLY and FYNNEI. The CDR3 has 15 residues. The CDR3 is CASMFRDRSTDTQYF. CDR3 coding DNA: TGTGCCAGCATGTTCCGGGACCGGAGCACAGATACGCAGTATTTT.

J is TRBJ2-5 and V is TRBV6-5; 8 bases map to TRBD1. The V gene's germline CDR1 is MNHEY and CDR2 SVGAGI. J was trimmed by 4 bases and V by 1 base; bases with no gene match: 14. The CDR3 runs 18 residues. CDR3 amino acids: CASSYFSLGQGAGETQYF. The CDR3 DNA reads TGTGCCAGCAGTTACTTTTCCCTAGGTCAGGGGGCGGGAGAGACCCAGTACTTC.

This clonotype is a singleton in its sample. This rearrangement joins TRBV4-1 to TRBJ2-1, with TRBD2 as a possible D gene (6 bases). Germline loops: CDR1 MGHRA, CDR2 YSYEKL. This CDR3 has 15 amino acids. Trimming shortened V by 8 bases and J by 8 bases, and 22 bases separated the two germline ends. The CDR3 region has the DNA TGCGCCAGCGGCCCCCCGCTTGGCAGGGACTATGAGCAGTTCTTC. As protein: CASGPPLGRDYEQFF.

This clonotype has ten or more counts. The gene calls are TRBV29-1 and TRBJ1-1; D call uncertain. This CDR3 region has 13 residues. CDR1 and CDR2 from the germline V gene are SQVTM and ANQGSEA. The germline V and J ends were trimmed by 3 bases and 1 base, with 9 bases remaining between them. The CDR3 region has the DNA TGCAGCGTTGACTTACACGGGAACACTGAAGCTTTCTTT. Translated, it gives CSVDLHGNTEAFF.

This clonotype was seen a few times. The rearrangement uses TRBV11-2 and TRBJ2-2, with D hard to call. Deletions cut 1 base from V and 0 bases from J, with 12 bases between. This CDR3 is 17 amino acids long. Germline CDR1 and CDR2: SGHAT and FQNNGV. The CDR3 protein is CASSLGFPTSNTGELFF. The CDR3 bases are TGTGCCAGCAGCTTAGGATTTCCAACCTCGAACACCGGGGAGCTGTTTTTT. Full variable domain (missing parts from reference TRBV11-2 and TRBJ2-2): EAGVAQSPRYKIIEKRQSVAFWCNPISGHATLYWYQQILGQGPKLLIQFQNNGVVDDSQLPKDRFSAERLKGVDSTLKIQPAKLEDSAVYLCASSLGFPTSNTGELFFGEGSRLTVL.

At least ten counts were recorded for this clonotype. The gene calls are TRBV10-3 and TRBJ2-2; a possible D gene is TRBD2 (6 bases). The germline V gene encodes CDR1 ENHRY and CDR2 SYGVKD. The germline V and J ends were trimmed by 5 bases and 4 bases, with 29 bases remaining between them. CDR3 size: 20 residues. CDR3 DNA sequence: TGTGCCATCAGTAACGCCCCGGGACTTACAGTTTTCCGCGCCACCGGGGAGCTGTTTTTT. Translating it yields CAISNAPGLTVFRATGELFF.

This clonotype was observed a handful of times. The chain is built from TRBV20-1 and TRBJ2-2; 8 nucleotides match TRBD2. This CDR3 has 14 residues. Unmatched junction bases numbered 5, after V lost 2 bases and J lost 6 bases. Germline V gives CDR1 DFQATT, CDR2 SNEGSKA (reference sequence). CDR3 nucleotide sequence: TGCAGTGCTAGATCCGGGACTAGTCCCGGGGAGCTGTTTTTT. Residues: CSARSGTSPGELFF.

There are a few counts of this clonotype. This chain uses TRBV15 with TRBJ1-2, with D uncertain. Trimming stripped 3 bases from V and 6 bases from J, with 11 bases between. The CDR3 loop spans 13 amino acids. The germline V gene has CDR1 LNHNV and CDR2 YYDKDF (reference sequence). The CDR3, as DNA: TGTGCCACCAGCAGGGCCGCCCCGGATGGCTACACCTTC. Its translation is CATSRAAPDGYTF.

The CDR3, as DNA: TGTGCCAGCAGCTTAGTATTGAGGGCGCCGGGCGGGGAGCTGTTTTTT. It codes for CASSLVLRAPGGELFF. The chain has TRBV7-8 and TRBJ2-2; tentative D call: TRBD2 (5 bases). CDR1 and CDR2 (germline): SGHVS, FQNEAQ. V lost 1 base and J 7 bases, leaving 16 bases between the germline ends. CDR3 length: 16 residues.

This clonotype was counted ten times or more. The gene calls are TRBV9 and TRBJ2-5, with D maybe TRBD1 (5 bases). Germline V lookup: CDR1 SGDLS, CDR2 YYNGEE. The CDR3 consists of 14 residues. The V end lost 0 bases, the J end lost 7 bases, and 13 bases lay between the germline ends. The CDR3 coding sequence is TGTGCCAGCAGCGTAGTAGGTAGCCAGGGGACCCAGTACTTC. Protein product: CASSVVGSQGTQYF.

The sample holds many counts of this clonotype. This chain uses TRBV12-3 or TRBV12-4 with TRBJ2-1, with 9 bases lining up with TRBD2. The CDR3 extends over 14 amino acids. The V gene end was trimmed by 8 bases and the J gene end by 5 bases; junction bases not matched to a gene: 7. CDR3 region: CASGWTSVHNEQFF. DNA for the CDR3: TGTGCCAGCGGTTGGACTAGCGTCCACAATGAGCAGTTCTTC.

V is TRBV11-1 and J is TRBJ2-1; D is uncertain. CDR1 SGHAT and CDR2 FQDESV come from the germline V gene (reference sequence). The ends were cut back, 6 bases at V and 4 bases at J, with 10 bases in the middle. This CDR3 region has 13 residues. The CDR3 DNA follows: TGTGCCAGCAGAGGCGACAAGTACAATGAGCAGTTCTTC. Protein: CASRGDKYNEQFF.

In this sample, this clonotype turned up a few times. The rearrangement uses TRBV29-1 and TRBJ2-1, with 8 bases identical to TRBD2. The V and J ends lost 4 bases and 9 bases, in that order; junction bases with no gene match: 14. Germline loops: CDR1 SQVTM, CDR2 ANQGSEA. The CDR3 length is 15 residues. The CDR3 DNA sequence: TGCAGCGTTGCGAGGGGCTCGGGGGGGCCCGGTGAGCAGTTCTTC. It yields the protein CSVARGSGGPGEQFF.

The gene calls are TRBV27 and TRBJ2-1; 9 nucleotides agree with TRBD2. The CDR3 consists of 14 residues. V shed 5 bases, J shed 6 bases, and the junction held 5 bases outside the gene matches. Germline-derived CDR1 and CDR2 are MNHEY and SMNVEV (reference sequence). CDR3 nucleotides: TGTGCCAGCAGTCCCCTGCGGGGGGGCAATGAGCAGTTCTTC. Translation gives CASSPLRGGNEQFF.

V gene TRBV19 combines with J gene TRBJ2-3; the D call may be TRBD1 or TRBD2 (5 bases each). Germline CDR1 LNHDA, CDR2 SQIVND (reference sequence). V was cut by 0 bases and J by 1 base, with 11 bases left in between. CDR3 size: 16 residues. CDR3 nucleotide sequence: TGTGCCAGTAGTATAGATGTCCGGGACCGCACAGATACGCAGTATTTT. Translating it yields CASSIDVRDRTDTQYF.

The V and J genes are TRBV29-1 and TRBJ2-5, with D tentatively TRBD2 (5 bases). V lost 6 bases and J 6 bases, leaving 14 bases between the germline ends. CDR1 and CDR2 from the germline V gene are SQVTM and ANQGSEA. The CDR3 has 12 amino acids. CDR3 nucleotide sequence: TGCAGCGTCGGGCGGGTGCAACAGACCCAGTACTTC. Its translation is CSVGRVQQTQYF.

The V and J genes are TRBV5-4 and TRBJ1-2, with 8 positions matching TRBD1. The CDR3 covers 15 residues. Losses at the gene ends were 3 bases for V and 8 bases for J; bases not matched to a gene: 12. In germline, CDR1 is SGHNT, CDR2 YYREEE (reference sequence). The CDR3 region is CASSWDRQGTYGYTF. CDR3 in DNA: TGTGCCAGCAGCTGGGATCGACAGGGGACGTACGGCTACACCTTC. Supplemented by reference TRBV5-4 and TRBJ1-2, the full variable domain reads ETGVTQSPTHLIKTRGQQVTLRCSSQSGHNTVSWYQQALGQGPQFIFQYYREEENGRGNFPPRFSGLQFPNYSSELNVNALELDDSALYLCASSWDRQGTYGYTFGSGTRLTVV.

In this sample, this clonotype turned up a few times. The chain uses TRBV20-1 and TRBJ2-3; D call uncertain. The CDR3 spans 14 residues. Per the germline V gene, CDR1 is DFQATT and CDR2 is SNEGSKA (reference sequence). The ends were cut back, 1 base at V and 0 bases at J, with 8 bases in the middle. The CDR3 DNA reads as TGCAGTGCTAGAGTCGATGGTAGCACAGATACGCAGTATTTT. It is translated as CSARVDGSTDTQYF.

This clonotype was detected a few times. V and J are TRBV3-1 and TRBJ1-4; 9 bases match TRBD1. The CDR3 has 15 amino acids. Trimming at V came to 6 bases and at J to 5 bases, leaving 7 bases not matched to a gene. The germline CDR1 and CDR2 sequences are LGHDT and YNNKEL (reference sequence). This CDR3 is CASRTTGGPNEKLFF. The CDR3, as DNA: TGTGCCAGCAGGACAACAGGGGGCCCCAATGAAAAACTGTTTTTT.

At least ten counts were recorded for this clonotype. The chain employs TRBV28 and TRBJ2-3; D may be TRBD2 (7 bases). V was pared by 6 bases and J by 4 bases, with 14 bases between. This CDR3 has 14 residues. Germline V gene sequence: CDR1 MDHEN, CDR2 SYDVKM. CDR3 sequence reads: CASSPTGGADTQYF. Written as DNA, the CDR3 is TGTGCCAGCAGCCCTACGGGGGGCGCAGATACGCAGTATTTT.

The chain is built from TRBV30 and TRBJ2-1, with D possibly being TRBD2 (6 bases). The CDR3 contains 13 residues. V gave up 3 bases and J gave up 4 bases, with 10 bases separating them. Germline-derived CDR1 and CDR2 are GTSNPN and SVGIG (reference sequence). CDR3 DNA sequence: TGTGCCTGGAGCGGGAGTGGATACAATGAGCAGTTCTTC. It codes for CAWSGSGYNEQFF.

This clonotype was recorded at least ten times. V usage is TRBV28 and J usage is TRBJ2-7, with D possibly TRBD2 on 5 matching bases. CDR3 length: 14 amino acids. Per the germline V gene, CDR1 is MDHEN and CDR2 is SYDVKM. The V end lost 2 bases, the J end lost 0 bases, and 8 bases lay between the germline ends. The CDR3 nucleotides read TGTGCCAGCAGTTTAGACTACAGCTCCTACGAGCAGTACTTC. Translated: CASSLDYSSYEQYF. The variable domain in full, with the rest retrieved from reference TRBV28 and TRBJ2-7, is DVKVTQSSRYLVKRTGEKVFLECVQDMDHENMFWYRQDPGLGLRLIYFSYDVKMKEKGDIPEGYSVSREKKERFSLILESASTNQTSMYLCASSLDYSSYEQYFGPGTRLTVT.

This clonotype showed up many times. The chain employs TRBV5-4 and TRBJ2-7; 10 bases match TRBD1. Germline CDR1 SGHNT, CDR2 YYREEE (reference sequence). After removal of 4 bases from V and 4 bases from J, the junction contained 8 bases not matched to a gene. This CDR3 contains 15 residues. In DNA form, the CDR3 reads TGTGCCAGCAGCCGTGACAGGGGGCGCTCGTACGAGCAGTACTTC. It is translated as CASSRDRGRSYEQYF.

This clonotype came up many times. This chain links TRBV5-1 with TRBJ2-1; TRBD1 might be the D (6 bases). Germline assignment: CDR1 SGHRS and CDR2 YFSETQ. The CDR3 is 15 amino acids. Trimming took 2 bases from V and 3 from J, leaving 12 bases between them. CDR3 bases: TGCGCCAGCAGCTTATTAGAAGGGGGCTACAATGAGCAGTTCTTC. Its protein product is CASSLLEGGYNEQFF.

The chain couples TRBV12-3 or TRBV12-4 to TRBJ2-6; D unresolved. The CDR3 spans 16 residues. V was pared by 4 bases and J by 0 bases, with 10 bases between. CDR3 loop: CASSSHLGSGANVLTF. In DNA, the CDR3 is TGTGCCAGCAGTTCCCATCTGGGCTCTGGGGCCAACGTCCTGACTTTC.